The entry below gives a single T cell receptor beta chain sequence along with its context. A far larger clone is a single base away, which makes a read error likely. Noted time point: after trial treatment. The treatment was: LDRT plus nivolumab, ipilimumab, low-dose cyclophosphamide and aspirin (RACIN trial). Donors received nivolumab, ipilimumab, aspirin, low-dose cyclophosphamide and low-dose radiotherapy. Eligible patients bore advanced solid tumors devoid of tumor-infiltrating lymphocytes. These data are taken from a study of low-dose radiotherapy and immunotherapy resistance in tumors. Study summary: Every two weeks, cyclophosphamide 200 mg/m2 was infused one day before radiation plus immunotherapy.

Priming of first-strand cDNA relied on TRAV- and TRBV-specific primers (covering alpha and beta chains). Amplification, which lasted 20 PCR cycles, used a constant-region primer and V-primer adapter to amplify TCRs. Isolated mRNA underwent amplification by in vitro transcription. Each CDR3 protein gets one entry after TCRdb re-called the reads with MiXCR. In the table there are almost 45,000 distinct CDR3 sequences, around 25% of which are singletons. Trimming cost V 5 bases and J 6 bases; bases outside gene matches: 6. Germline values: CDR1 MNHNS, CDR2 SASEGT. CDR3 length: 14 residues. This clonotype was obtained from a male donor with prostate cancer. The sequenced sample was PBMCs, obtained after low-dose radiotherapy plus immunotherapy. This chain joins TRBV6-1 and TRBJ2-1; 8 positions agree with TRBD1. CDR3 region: CASSYVTGVNEQFF. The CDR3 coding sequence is TGTGCCAGCAGTTACGTGACAGGGGTCAATGAGCAGTTCTTC.